The present entry profiles one T cell receptor (beta chain) with its context. At one of its ends the junction is not consistent with the germline gene, which may arise from a read error. Three nested ARM-PCR rounds with V-beta and C-beta primers built TCRB libraries. TCRdb itself ran the multiplex PCR reads through MiXCR, one entry per CDR3 protein. The profile covers 20,000 or so distinct CDR3 sequences, with 55% to 75% appearing a single time and 18% taken by the ten largest. The record originates from a study of tumor-infiltrating lymphocytes in glioblastoma multiforme. The sequenced material came from peripheral blood. The TCR comes from a male donor with glioblastoma.

This CDR3 is CISRQSNTVELFF. The CDR3 nucleotides are TGCATCTCAAGACAGTCGAACACCGTGGAGCTGTTTTTT. The chain combines TRBV29-1 with TRBJ2-2, with a weak D call TRBD1 (5 bases). Germline V gene sequence: CDR1 SQVTM, CDR2 ANQGSEA. This CDR3 comprises 13 residues.